The 8 T cell receptor beta chains given below trace back to one sample, sequenced in a study of T-cell reconstitution after alpha-beta-depleted transplantation in children. Unique molecular identifiers featured in how the TCRbeta library was prepared. Using its own MiXCR run on the PCR reads, TCRdb lists one record per CDR3 protein. This sample has about 980,000 distinct CDR3 sequences, with about 29% found just once. The material was PBMCs, mostly from graft donor cells, obtained 360 days after TCRalphabeta/CD19-depleted stem cell transplant. These receptors were collected from a boy younger than two who had a stem cell transplant for SCID, so the T cells may come from the graft donor.

This clonotype was picked up a small number of times. The chain combines TRBV5-6 with TRBJ2-1, with TRBD2 matching 7 bases. Per the germline V gene, CDR1 is SGHDT and CDR2 is YYEEEE. CDR3 size: 14 residues. J was trimmed by 9 bases and V by 6 bases; bases with no gene match: 12. The DNA of the CDR3 is TGTGCCAGCACGGGGAGGGGAAGGGAGGGTGAGCAGTTCTTC. It translates to CASTGRGREGEQFF.

This clonotype has only a few counts. The chain uses TRBV6-1 and TRBJ2-7, with 7 nucleotides matching TRBD1. The ends lost 5 bases at V and 7 bases at J; junction bases unmatched: 17. The CDR3 spans 16 residues. Germline values: CDR1 MNHNS, CDR2 SASEGT. The CDR3 is CASSLLGGTVSGEQYF. The CDR3 nucleotides read TGTGCCAGCAGTCTGTTGGGTGGGACAGTATCGGGAGAGCAGTACTTC.

The chain links TRBV7-9 to TRBJ2-3, with 9 bases lining up with TRBD2. V lost 4 bases, J lost 0 bases, and 8 bases stayed unmatched. Looked up from germline, CDR1 is SEHNR and CDR2 is FQNEAQ (reference sequence). The CDR3 loop spans 17 amino acids. The CDR3 nucleotides read TGTGCCAGCAGCTCTTTAGCGGGGGCCCTTAGCACAGATACGCAGTATTTT. This codes for CASSSLAGALSTDTQYF.

The rearrangement links TRBV20-1 to TRBJ2-7; 7 positions match TRBD2. V dropped 3 bases and J dropped 9; count of bases not matched to a gene: 17. The CDR3 loop spans 15 amino acids. Germline assignment: CDR1 DFQATT and CDR2 SNEGSKA (reference sequence). The CDR3 protein is CSASVKSGTGGGQYF. For the CDR3, the DNA is TGCAGTGCTAGTGTTAAGTCCGGGACCGGCGGGGGGCAGTACTTC.

The chain recombines TRBV12-3 or TRBV12-4 with TRBJ2-5, with D possibly matching TRBD2 (7 bases). V was shortened by 3 bases and J by 4 bases, with 18 bases between the two germline ends. This CDR3 has 16 amino acids. CDR3 loop: CASSFWLGGGVETQYF. In DNA, the CDR3 is TGTGCCAGCAGTTTTTGGTTGGGCGGGGGCGTAGAGACCCAGTACTTC.

This chain links TRBV10-3 with TRBJ2-7; a possible D gene is TRBD2 (6 bases). V was shortened by 4 bases and J by 1 base, with 8 bases between the two germline ends. The CDR3 extends over 13 amino acids. Looked up from germline, CDR1 is ENHRY and CDR2 is SYGVKD. CDR3 nucleotide sequence: TGTGCCATCAGTGTCGGGGGATCCTACGAGCAGTACTTC. Its translation: CAISVGGSYEQYF.

V and J are TRBV29-1 and TRBJ2-1, with 8 bases that match TRBD1. V shed 2 bases, J shed 4 bases, and the junction held 7 bases outside the gene matches. From germline, CDR1 is SQVTM and CDR2 ANQGSEA. This CDR3 has 15 amino acids. The CDR3 loop reads CSVERPGTGYNEQFF. CDR3 sequence (DNA): TGCAGCGTTGAACGACCCGGGACAGGATACAATGAGCAGTTCTTC.

CDR3 region: CSVGDRVADTQYF. The CDR3 DNA reads as TGCAGCGTTGGGGACAGGGTAGCAGATACGCAGTATTTT. The chain has TRBV29-1 and TRBJ2-3, with TRBD1 matching 9 bases. Looked up from germline, CDR1 is SQVTM and CDR2 is ANQGSEA. The V and J ends lost 4 bases and 4 bases, in that order; junction bases with no gene match: 3. The CDR3 extends over 13 amino acids.